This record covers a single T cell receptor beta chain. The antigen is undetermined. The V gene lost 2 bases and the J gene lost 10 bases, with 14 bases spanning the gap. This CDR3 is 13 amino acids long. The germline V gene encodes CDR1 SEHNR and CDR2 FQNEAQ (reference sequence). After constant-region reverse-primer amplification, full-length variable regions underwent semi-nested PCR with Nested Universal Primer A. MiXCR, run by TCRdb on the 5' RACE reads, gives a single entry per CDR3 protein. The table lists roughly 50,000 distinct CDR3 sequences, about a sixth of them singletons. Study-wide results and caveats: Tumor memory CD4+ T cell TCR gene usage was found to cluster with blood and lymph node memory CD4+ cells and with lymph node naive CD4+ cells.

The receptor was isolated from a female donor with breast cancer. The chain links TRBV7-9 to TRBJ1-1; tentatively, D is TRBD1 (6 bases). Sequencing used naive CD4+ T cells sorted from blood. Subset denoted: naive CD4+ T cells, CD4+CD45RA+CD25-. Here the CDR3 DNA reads TGTGCCAGCAGCTTACCTGAGGGGGTCGGAGCTTTCTTT. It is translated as CASSLPEGVGAFF.